The 9 T cell receptor beta chains listed next were all sequenced from one sample in a study of T-cell memory formation after mild COVID-19. TCRdb reprocessed the 5' RACE reads with MiXCR, giving one entry per CDR3 protein. This repertoire shows approximately 50,000 distinct CDR3 sequences, over 9% found once; its top ten account for 12%. Sequencing input: PBMCs or a T cell subset sorted from them (not recorded which). The source is an adult woman who had mild COVID-19 (a few samples of this study predate the infection). Cell type and time point are not known.

This clonotype was seen a few times. CDR3 residues: CASSKRTGTDTQYF. For the CDR3, the DNA is TGTGCCAGCAGCAAACGGACAGGCACAGATACGCAGTATTTT. The rearrangement uses TRBV7-2 and TRBJ2-3; TRBD1 is a possible D gene (6 bases). Looked up from germline, CDR1 is SGHTA and CDR2 is FQGNSA. V was shortened by 5 bases and J by 1 base, with 10 bases between the two germline ends. This CDR3 is built from 14 residues. The full variable domain, in which reference TRBV7-2 and TRBJ2-3 provide the parts outside the CDR3, is GAGVSQSPSNKVTEKGKDVELRCDPISGHTALYWYRQSLGQGLEFLIYFQGNSAPDKSGLPSDRFSAERTGGSVSTLTIQRTQQEDSAVYLCASSKRTGTDTQYFGPGTRLTVL.

The chain joins TRBV6-2 or TRBV6-3 to TRBJ2-3, with D unclear. The CDR3 extends over 14 amino acids. Germline V CDR1 and CDR2: MNHEY, SVGEGT. The germline V and J ends were trimmed by 5 bases and 2 bases, with 11 bases remaining between them. The CDR3 coding sequence is TGTGCCAGCAGTGGGCTAACGACCACAGATACGCAGTATTTT. Translation gives CASSGLTTTDTQYF.

The rearrangement links TRBV3-1 to TRBJ2-1; TRBD1 aligns across 8 bases. The junction had 12 bases not matched to a gene; V was cut back by 0 bases and J by 8 bases. Germline V gene data show CDR1 as LGHDT and CDR2 as YNNKEL (reference sequence). The CDR3 runs to 17 residues. In nucleotides, the CDR3 is TGTGCCAGCAGCCAAGAGAACGGACAGGGCATGAGAGATGAGCAGTTCTTC. Translation: CASSQENGQGMRDEQFF.

The V and J genes are TRBV20-1 and TRBJ2-5, with D perhaps TRBD1 (5 bases). CDR3 length: 14 residues. Germline lookup yields CDR1 DFQATT and CDR2 SNEGSKA (reference sequence). V lost 0 bases to trimming and J lost 0 bases, with 8 bases between them. CDR3 in DNA: TGCAGTGCTAGAGACAGGGCCTACCAAGAGACCCAGTACTTC. Its protein product is CSARDRAYQETQYF.

This clonotype was observed a handful of times. This chain uses TRBV27 with TRBJ2-5; 15 nucleotides match TRBD2. The length of the CDR3 is 17 residues. V shed 8 bases, J shed 7 bases, and the junction held 14 bases outside the gene matches. Per the germline V gene, CDR1 is MNHEY and CDR2 is SMNVEV (reference sequence). The CDR3 protein is CASGLPGLAGGGGTQYF. The CDR3 DNA reads as TGTGCCAGCGGCCTACCGGGACTAGCGGGAGGCGGCGGGACCCAGTACTTC.

In its sample, this clonotype was seen a few times. The J gene is TRBJ2-1, the V gene TRBV24-1; the match to TRBD2 covers 9 bases. The germline V gene has CDR1 KGHDR and CDR2 SFDVKD. V lost 1 base and J lost 11; bases outside the gene matches: 2. The CDR3 consists of 13 residues. The CDR3 DNA reads as TGTGCCACCAGTGATTTAGCGGGGGGACAGCAGTTCTTC. It codes for CATSDLAGGQQFF.

This chain uses TRBV11-2 with TRBJ2-1; D is perhaps TRBD2 (5 bases). Trimming stripped 4 bases from V and 1 base from J, with 23 bases between. Germline CDR1 reads SGHAT; CDR2 reads FQNNGV. The CDR3 length is 19 residues. For the CDR3, the DNA is TGTGCCAGCAGCTCCCGGGGTGGGAGAACCTTTCGGTCCTACAATGAGCAGTTCTTC. Encoded protein: CASSSRGGRTFRSYNEQFF.

This clonotype is judged medium-sized. The V call is TRBV20-1, the J call TRBJ1-1; D is unresolved. CDR1 is DFQATT and CDR2 is SNEGSKA in the germline V gene (reference sequence). This CDR3 region has 13 residues. The V gene lost 5 bases and the J gene lost 4 bases, with 14 bases spanning the gap. CDR3: CSALGQLGTEAFF. The CDR3 region has the DNA TGCAGTGCTCTAGGGCAGCTTGGCACTGAAGCTTTCTTT.

This clonotype has a handful of counts. The V and J genes are TRBV29-1 and TRBJ2-3; D is ambiguous. Germline assignment: CDR1 SQVTM and CDR2 ANQGSEA. The CDR3 is made up of 14 amino acids. Trimming pared 6 bases from V and 1 base from J, leaving 14 bases between. The CDR3 region is CSVPLRAGTDTQYF. The CDR3 region has the DNA TGCAGCGTCCCCCTTCGGGCTGGCACAGATACGCAGTATTTT.